These 14 T cell receptor beta chains share one sample of origin, sequenced in a study of blood T cell repertoires in COVID-19. TCRdb keeps only in-frame clones here, not all; method: immunoSEQ multiplex PCR. The data show 110,000 to 150,000 clones, nearly 90% seen once. The sample was peripheral blood. Receptors originate from a man between 65 and 80 years old with acute or convalescent COVID-19.

The chain couples TRBV30 to TRBJ2-2; perhaps TRBD2 as D (6 bases). The CDR3 length is 11 residues. Germline CDR1 GTSNPN, CDR2 SVGIG (reference sequence). The ends were cut back, 5 bases at V and 7 bases at J, with 8 bases in the middle. The CDR3 sequence: CAWGRNGELFF. The CDR3 coding sequence is TGTGCCTGGGGGAGGAACGGGGAGCTGTTTTTT.

V and J are TRBV19 and TRBJ1-5; D gene uncertain. The CDR3 covers 13 residues. Trimming removed 5 bases at V and 9 bases at J, with 14 bases between. Germline V gene sequence: CDR1 LNHDA, CDR2 SQIVND (reference sequence). The CDR3 DNA is TGTGCCAGTAGTCCTGCGGTGGAGGTGCCCCAGCATTTT. Translation gives CASSPAVEVPQHF.

The chain uses TRBV6-5 and TRBJ1-1, with D possibly matching TRBD1 (6 bases). Germline CDR1 is MNHEY and CDR2 is SVGAGI. The CDR3 runs 15 residues. V dropped 2 bases and J dropped 5 bases, with 15 bases sitting between them. CDR3 protein: CASSYIGGGETEAFF. CDR3 in DNA: TGTGCCAGCAGTTACATAGGGGGGGGCGAGACTGAAGCTTTCTTT.

This clone was picked up one time. This sequence joins TRBV6-5 and TRBJ1-3; no clear D. The V end lost 7 bases, the J end lost 0 bases, and 7 bases lay between the germline ends. The length of the CDR3 is 13 residues. CDR1 and CDR2 (germline): MNHEY, SVGAGI. The CDR3 region is CASNTVSGNTIYF. The CDR3 DNA reads as TGTGCCAGCAACACAGTCTCTGGAAACACCATATATTTT.

The CDR3 DNA is TGTGCCTGGAGTCCAGGGACTAGCGGCTACGAGCAGTACTTC. It yields the protein CAWSPGTSGYEQYF. This chain uses TRBV30 with TRBJ2-7; 11 bases are shared with TRBD2. V shed 2 bases, J shed 3 bases, and the junction held 3 bases outside the gene matches. Germline CDR1 GTSNPN, CDR2 SVGIG (reference sequence). The CDR3 extends over 14 amino acids. The full variable domain, rest sourced from reference TRBV30 and TRBJ2-7, is SQTIHQWPATLVQPVGSPLSLECTVEGTSNPNLYWYRQAAGRGLQLLFYSVGIGQISSEVPQNLSASRPQDRQFILSSKKLLLSDSGFYLCAWSPGTSGYEQYFGPGTRLTVT.

The chain recombines TRBV7-6 with TRBJ2-3, with D perhaps matching TRBD1 (6 bases). CDR1 is SGHVS and CDR2 is FNYEAQ in the germline V gene. This CDR3 has 15 residues. Trimming stripped 5 bases from V and 0 bases from J, with 12 bases between. The CDR3: CASSPSGQSTDTQYF. The CDR3 DNA reads TGTGCCAGCAGCCCAAGTGGACAGAGCACAGATACGCAGTATTTT.

The CDR3 protein is CSYSRGLAGSDTQYF. The CDR3 region has the DNA TGCAGCTACTCCCGGGGACTAGCGGGGTCAGATACGCAGTATTTT. The V call is TRBV29-1, the J call TRBJ2-3; TRBD2 agrees at 13 bases. V shed 8 bases and J 4 bases; nucleotides not matched to a gene: 9. This CDR3 spans 15 amino acids. Per germline, CDR1 SQVTM and CDR2 ANQGSEA.

The chain recombines TRBV19 with TRBJ1-5, with TRBD1 matching over 10 bases. Trimming took 5 bases from V and 2 from J; bases not matched to a gene: 3. CDR1 LNHDA and CDR2 SQIVND come from the germline V gene (reference sequence). The CDR3 consists of 15 residues. CDR3 amino acids: CASSFGQGGNQPQHF. The CDR3 bases are TGTGCCAGTAGTTTTGGACAGGGGGGCAATCAGCCCCAGCATTTT. Full variable domain (missing parts from reference TRBV19 and TRBJ1-5): DGGITQSPKYLFRKEGQNVTLSCEQNLNHDAMYWYRQDPGQGLRLIYYSQIVNDFQKGDIAEGYSVSREKKESFPLTVTSAQKNPTAFYLCASSFGQGGNQPQHFGDGTRLSIL.

The chain uses TRBV18 and TRBJ2-2; the D gene is possibly TRBD1 (6 bases). Germline V lookup: CDR1 KGHSH, CDR2 LQKENI. Trimming removed 7 bases at V and 3 bases at J, with 15 bases between. CDR3 length equals 15 residues. The CDR3 sequence is CASLRDIRYTGELFF. For the CDR3, the DNA is TGTGCCAGCTTAAGGGACATACGATACACCGGGGAGCTGTTTTTT.

The rearrangement links TRBV6-5 to TRBJ2-7; 7 positions match TRBD1. J gave up 4 bases and V 0 bases, and 6 bases lay outside the gene matches. CDR1 and CDR2 (germline): MNHEY, SVGAGI. The CDR3 totals 15 residues. The chain's CDR3 is CASSYSPGQRYEQYF. In DNA form, the CDR3 reads TGTGCCAGCAGTTACTCCCCGGGACAGAGATACGAGCAGTACTTC.

This chain joins TRBV7-2 and TRBJ1-4, with 9 bases aligning to TRBD1. The CDR3 has 15 amino acids. The V segment lost 5 bases and the J segment 9 bases; nucleotides outside the gene matches: 10. Looked up from germline, CDR1 is SGHTA and CDR2 is FQGNSA. In DNA, the CDR3 is TGTGCCAGCAGCCCGGGACAGGGCGTCTCTCAAAAACTGTTTTTT. This encodes CASSPGQGVSQKLFF.

The V call is TRBV27, the J call TRBJ2-1; 8 nucleotides agree with TRBD2. The CDR3 has 15 amino acids. Germline V gene sequence: CDR1 MNHEY, CDR2 SMNVEV (reference sequence). With 4 bases clipped from V and 6 bases from J, the junction kept 8 bases outside the gene matches. CDR3 loop: CASSSRLATINEQFF. The CDR3 DNA reads TGTGCCAGCAGTTCCCGACTAGCGACCATCAATGAGCAGTTCTTC.

V is TRBV6-5 and J is TRBJ2-1, with 9 bases aligning to TRBD1. The CDR3 length is 16 residues. Germline V gene sequence: CDR1 MNHEY, CDR2 SVGAGI. V shed 4 bases, J shed 3 bases, and the junction held 7 bases outside the gene matches. This CDR3 is CASSSSPGQGYNEQFF. The CDR3 DNA is TGTGCCAGCAGTTCCTCCCCGGGACAGGGCTACAATGAGCAGTTCTTC.

V and J are TRBV5-1 and TRBJ2-2; possibly TRBD2 for D (6 bases). This CDR3 spans 16 amino acids. Germline V CDR1 and CDR2: SGHRS, YFSETQ. Trimming left V 4 bases short and J 3 bases short, with 16 bases between. The CDR3 coding sequence is TGCGCCAGCAGCCTAAGACCGGGGGTAGACACCGGGGAGCTGTTTTTT. Protein sequence: CASSLRPGVDTGELFF.